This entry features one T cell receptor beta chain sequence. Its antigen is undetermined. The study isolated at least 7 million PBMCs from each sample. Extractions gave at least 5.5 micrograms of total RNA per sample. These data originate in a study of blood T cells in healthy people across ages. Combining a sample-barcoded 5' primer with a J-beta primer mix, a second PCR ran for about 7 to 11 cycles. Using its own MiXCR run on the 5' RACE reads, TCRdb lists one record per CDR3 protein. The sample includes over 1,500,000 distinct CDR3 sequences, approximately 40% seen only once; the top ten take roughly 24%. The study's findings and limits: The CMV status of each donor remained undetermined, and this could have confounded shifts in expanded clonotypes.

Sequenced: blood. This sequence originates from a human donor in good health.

The CDR3 DNA reads TGTGCCAGCAGCCCGTTTGGCTCTAGCACAGATACGCAGTATTTT. Amino acids: CASSPFGSSTDTQYF. The V call is TRBV9, the J call TRBJ2-3; D is unresolved. This CDR3 is 15 amino acids long. CDR1 and CDR2 from the germline V gene are SGDLS and YYNGEE. V lost 4 bases, J lost 0 bases, and 12 bases lay in between.